Sequencing of this TCR beta chain was carried out in a study of early T cells in non-severe SARS-CoV-2 infection. One entry per CDR3 protein results from TCRdb running MiXCR on the 5' RACE reads. The sample shows tens of thousands of distinct CDR3 sequences, around 17% of them seen only once. This TCR was sampled from an adult who was a healthcare worker with PCR-confirmed SARS-CoV-2 infection or an uninfected control (not recorded which). Here the sequenced sample was whole blood, taken at baseline.

CDR3 region: CASRRTANTGELFF. The CDR3 DNA follows: TGTGCCAGCAGACGGACGGCGAACACCGGGGAGCTGTTTTTT. This chain uses TRBV12-3 or TRBV12-4 with TRBJ2-2; D unclear. There are 14 residues in the CDR3. V was clipped by 6 bases and J by 0 bases, with 8 bases between them.